The entry below gives a single T cell receptor beta chain sequence along with its context. The authors' processing: Estimated nucleated cell counts came from reference gene primer amplification. The data were produced by immunoSEQ multiplex PCR, yet TCRdb's version contains in-frame clones alone and is incomplete. That table is the source of V, J and clone size, and D and trimming were worked out from the DNA. The sample has roughly 110,000 clones; about 89% are singletons. The data stem from a study of blood T cell repertoires in COVID-19. Across the study: Samples taken during acute and convalescent COVID-19 were collected in the United States, Italy and Spain. Sources were T cells, B-cell-depleted T cells, or PBMCs; the material itself was cDNA or gDNA.

The V end lost 5 bases, the J end lost 2 bases, and 7 bases lay between the germline ends. CDR3 length: 13 residues. The germline gives CDR1 ENHRY, CDR2 SYGVKD. The chain has TRBV10-3 and TRBJ2-1, with D possibly matching TRBD2 (5 bases). The sequenced sample was peripheral blood. The source is a human donor with acute or convalescent COVID-19. The donor label of this sample is uncertain. The CDR3 sequence is CAISRTAYNEQFF. The CDR3 DNA is TGTGCCATCAGTAGGACTGCCTACAATGAGCAGTTCTTC.